A single T cell receptor (beta chain) is shown here with its context. The CDR3 sequence is 13 residues long. Trimming left V 3 bases short and J 5 bases short, with 8 bases between. This specimen belongs to a study of blood T cell repertoires in COVID-19. Study at large: Both acute and convalescent COVID-19 samples were obtained from the United States, Italy and Spain. Sources were T cells, B-cell-depleted T cells, or PBMCs; the material itself was cDNA or gDNA.

Authors' data handling: How many nucleated cells were present was estimated from reference gene primer amplification. Measured with immunoSEQ multiplex PCR; TCRdb has only the in-frame clones, and not every one. V and J calls plus clone size are reproduced from that table; the DNA served to infer D and trimming. Of some 350,000 clones in the sample, 90% to 95% were seen once. This chain uses TRBV12-3 or TRBV12-4 with TRBJ2-1; possible D gene TRBD2, 6 bases. The sequencing sample was made of peripheral blood. This clonotype was obtained from a woman under 30 who had recovered from COVID-19. This CDR3 is CASSLIADNEQFF. The CDR3 nucleotides are TGTGCCAGCAGTTTGATAGCGGACAATGAGCAGTTCTTC.